The entry below describes one T cell receptor beta chain. Its matching antigen is unknown. The source of the sample is a study of Ad26.COV2.S vaccination and SARS-CoV-2 variants. The wider study: The donor was enrolled in the Ad26.COV2.S arm of the COV1001 trial. Administration of Ad26.COV2.S was intramuscular, either once or twice 56 days apart. Broader study findings: Similar non-spike TCR breadth was observed in recipients of vaccine and of placebo.

Documented treatment: around 19 received Ad26.COV2.S at low or high dose, single or two shots; 5 received placebo; per-sample allocation not given. At day 63 after the first vaccine or placebo injection, samples were drawn. The protocol was immunoSEQ multiplex PCR, while the TCRdb copy is restricted to in-frame clones and leaves out a portion. The table records 450,000 to 550,000 clones, 80% to 90% of them present only once. Trimming cost V 0 bases and J 0 bases, with 4 bases left between them. The length of the CDR3 is 14 residues. Germline CDR1 SGHTA, CDR2 FQGTGA. The sequence came from a person aged 18-60 years who received the Ad26.COV2.S COVID-19 vaccine or a placebo. This sequence joins TRBV7-3 and TRBJ2-3; D gene uncertain. The sequences come from peripheral blood, collected in a trial of Ad26.COV2.S vaccine versus placebo. DNA for the CDR3: TGTGCCAGCAGCTTAACCCCCAGCACAGATACGCAGTATTTT. Protein sequence: CASSLTPSTDTQYF.